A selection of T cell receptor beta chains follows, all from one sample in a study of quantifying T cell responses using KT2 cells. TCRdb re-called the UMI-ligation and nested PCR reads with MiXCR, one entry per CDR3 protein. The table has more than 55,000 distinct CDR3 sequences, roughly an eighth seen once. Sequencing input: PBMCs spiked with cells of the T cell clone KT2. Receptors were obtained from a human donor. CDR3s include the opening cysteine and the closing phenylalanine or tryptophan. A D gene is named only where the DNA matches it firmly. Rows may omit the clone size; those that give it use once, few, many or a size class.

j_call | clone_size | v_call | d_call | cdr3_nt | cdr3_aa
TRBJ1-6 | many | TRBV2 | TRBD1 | TGTGCCAGCAGTTTGGACAGGGCCTCCGTTAATTCACCCCTCCACTTT | CASSLDRASVNSPLHF
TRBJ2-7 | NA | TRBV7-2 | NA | TGTGCCAGCAGCTTAAAATCTCAGGGATCGTACGAGCAGTACTTC | CASSLKSQGSYEQYF
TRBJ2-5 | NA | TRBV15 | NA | TGTGCCACCAGCAGAGCTACAGCGGCAGGCCAAGAGACCCAGTACTTC | CATSRATAAGQETQYF
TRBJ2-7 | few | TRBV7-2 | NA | TGTGCCAGCAGCCTACTAGTATACGAGCAGTACTTC | CASSLLVYEQYF
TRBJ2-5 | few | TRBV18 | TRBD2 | TGTGCCAGCTCACCGGTGACTAGCGGGCAAGAGACCCAGTACTTC | CASSPVTSGQETQYF
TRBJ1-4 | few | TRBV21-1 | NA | TGTGCCAGCAGCAAAGAGGAGCCAGACTTTGAAAAACTGTTTTTT | CASSKEEPDFEKLFF
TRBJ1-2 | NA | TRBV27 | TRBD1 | TGTGCCAGCAGCAAACAGGGGGCGGGATATGGCTACACCTTC | CASSKQGAGYGYTF
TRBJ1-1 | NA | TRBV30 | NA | TGTGCCTGGAGTAGGGGCACTGAAGCTTTCTTT | CAWSRGTEAFF
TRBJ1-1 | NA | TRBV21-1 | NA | TGTGCCAGCAGCAAAAATAAACAAAACAGGGGGCATACTGAAGCTTTCTTT | CASSKNKQNRGHTEAFF
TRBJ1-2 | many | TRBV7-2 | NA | TGTGCCAGCAGCTCCTCCGACAGGCTGCGTCGGGGCTACACCTTC | CASSSSDRLRRGYTF
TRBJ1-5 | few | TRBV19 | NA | TGTGCCAGTACGCCAGGGGACCCTGGTAGTCAGCCCCAGCATTTT | CASTPGDPGSQPQHF
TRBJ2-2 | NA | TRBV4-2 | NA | TGTGCCAGCAGCCACTCCCCCTCTCGGTTTGGAACCGGGGAGCTGTTTTTT | CASSHSPSRFGTGELFF
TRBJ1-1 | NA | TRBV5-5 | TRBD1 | TGTGCCAGCAGCTTCATGGACAGGGCTTACACTGAAGCTTTCTTT | CASSFMDRAYTEAFF
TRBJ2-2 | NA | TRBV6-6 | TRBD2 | TGTGCCAGCAGCACCAGGGACTACGCCGGGGAGCTGTTTTTT | CASSTRDYAGELFF
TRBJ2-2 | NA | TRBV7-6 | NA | TGTGCCAGCAGCTTAGGGCAGGGCGGCACCGGGGAGCTGTTTTTT | CASSLGQGGTGELFF
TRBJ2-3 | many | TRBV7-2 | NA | TGTGCCAGCAGCTTAGTGGGGGGGGGGGCCGATACGCAGTATTTT | CASSLVGGGADTQYF
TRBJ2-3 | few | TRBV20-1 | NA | TGCAGTGCTAGTGAGTCTGCAGATACGCAGTATTTT | CSASESADTQYF
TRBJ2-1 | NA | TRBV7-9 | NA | TGTGCCAGCAGCTTAGTTCGGACCTACAATGAGCAGTTCTTC | CASSLVRTYNEQFF
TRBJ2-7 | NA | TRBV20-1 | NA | TGCAGTGCTAGCGGGTCGAGCTCCTACGAGCAGTACTTC | CSASGSSSYEQYF
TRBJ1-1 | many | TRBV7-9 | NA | TGTGCCAGCAGCTCCCAGGTGGGGGCTGAAGCTTTCTTT | CASSSQVGAEAFF
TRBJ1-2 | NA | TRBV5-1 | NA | TGCGCCAGCAGTAGTGAGGTGGGCCATGGCTACACCTTC | CASSSEVGHGYTF
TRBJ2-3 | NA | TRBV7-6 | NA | TGTGCCAGCAGCTTAGCCGGGATTACAGATACGCAGTATTTT | CASSLAGITDTQYF
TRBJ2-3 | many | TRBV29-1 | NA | TGCAGCGTTGAAGGAGCAGATACGCAGTATTTT | CSVEGADTQYF
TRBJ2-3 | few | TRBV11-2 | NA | TGTGCCAGCATCGGCGGGGGCTATCGGCAGTATTTT | CASIGGGYRQYF
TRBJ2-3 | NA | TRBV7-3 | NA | TGTGCCAGCAGCACCGGAGATACGCAGTATTTT | CASSTGDTQYF
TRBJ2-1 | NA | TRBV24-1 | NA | TGTGCCACCAGTGACCCCGGGACTGCCGACCACAATGAGCAGTTCTTC | CATSDPGTADHNEQFF
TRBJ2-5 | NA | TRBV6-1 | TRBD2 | TGTGCCAGCAGTGATCTAGCGGGAGGGCCGAAGACCCAGTACTTC | CASSDLAGGPKTQYF
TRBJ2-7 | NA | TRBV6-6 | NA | TGTGCCAGCAGTTACTTGGGCAGCCAGGAGCAGTACTTC | CASSYLGSQEQYF
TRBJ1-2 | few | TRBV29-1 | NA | TGCAGCGGCTTGAGTAAGGGGGGCTATGGCTACACCTTC | CSGLSKGGYGYTF
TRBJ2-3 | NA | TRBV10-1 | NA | TGCGCCAGCAGTGAGTCCAGGGGCCAAGATACGCAGTATTTT | CASSESRGQDTQYF
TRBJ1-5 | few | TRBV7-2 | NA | TGTGCCAGCAGCTTAGCAAATAGCAATCAGCCCCAGCATTTT | CASSLANSNQPQHF
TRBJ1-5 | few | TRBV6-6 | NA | TGTGCCAGCAGTTCTAGGGCCCAACACCCTGTTTATGATCAGCCCCAGCATTTT | CASSSRAQHPVYDQPQHF
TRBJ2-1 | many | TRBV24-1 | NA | TGTGCCACCAGTGATTCCGGGTCCCCACACCTCAATGAGCAGTTCTTC | CATSDSGSPHLNEQFF
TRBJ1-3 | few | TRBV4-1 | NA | TGCGCCAGCACCCGGACCCCAGGGGAAGGGCACACCATATATTTT | CASTRTPGEGHTIYF
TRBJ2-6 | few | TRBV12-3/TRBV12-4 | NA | TGTGCCACCGGGGGCCTCTCTGGGGCCAACGTCCTGACTTTC | CATGGLSGANVLTF
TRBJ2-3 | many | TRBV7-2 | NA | TGTGCCAGCAGCTTACGACGTTTAGATACGCAGTATTTT | CASSLRRLDTQYF
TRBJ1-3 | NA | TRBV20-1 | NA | TGCAGTGCTAGAGATCCTACGGGGGGGACCATATATTTT | CSARDPTGGTIYF
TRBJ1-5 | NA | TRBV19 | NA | TGTGCCAGCCAATCTGGGGCCGGCAATCAGCCCCAGCATTTT | CASQSGAGNQPQHF
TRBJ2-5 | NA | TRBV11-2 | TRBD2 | TGTGCCAGCAGCCGCGGTTCTAGCGGAACCGGGGAGACCCAGTACTTC | CASSRGSSGTGETQYF
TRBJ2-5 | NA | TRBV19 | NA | TGTGCCAGTAGTATAGGTGACAGCGAGGAGACCCAGTACTTC | CASSIGDSEETQYF
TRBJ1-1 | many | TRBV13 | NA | TGTGCCAGCACAGGTCGCGGACACATGAACACTGAAGCTTTCTTT | CASTGRGHMNTEAFF
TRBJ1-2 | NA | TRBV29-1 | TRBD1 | TGCAGCGTCCAGGGACAGGTTTACTATGGCTACACCTTC | CSVQGQVYYGYTF
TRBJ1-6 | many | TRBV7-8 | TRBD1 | TGTGCCAGCAGCTTAGAAAGTAGGGGGCTCGGTTCACCCCTCCACTTT | CASSLESRGLGSPLHF
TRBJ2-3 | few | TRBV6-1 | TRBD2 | TGTGCCAGCAGTCTAGCGGGAGATACGCAGTATTTT | CASSLAGDTQYF